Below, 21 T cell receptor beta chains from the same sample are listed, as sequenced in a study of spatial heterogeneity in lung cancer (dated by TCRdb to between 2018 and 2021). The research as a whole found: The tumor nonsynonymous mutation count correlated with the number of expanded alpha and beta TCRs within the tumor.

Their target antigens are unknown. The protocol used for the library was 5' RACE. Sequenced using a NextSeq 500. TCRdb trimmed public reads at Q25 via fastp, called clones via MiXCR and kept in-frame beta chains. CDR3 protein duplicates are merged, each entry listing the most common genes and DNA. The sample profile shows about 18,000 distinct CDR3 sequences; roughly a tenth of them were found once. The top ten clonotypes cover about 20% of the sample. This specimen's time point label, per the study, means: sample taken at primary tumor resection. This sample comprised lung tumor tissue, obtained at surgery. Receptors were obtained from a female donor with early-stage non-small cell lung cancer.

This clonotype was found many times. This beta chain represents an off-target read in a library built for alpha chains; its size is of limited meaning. The CDR3 region is CATSGGDIPGELFF. The CDR3 nucleotides read TGTGCCACCAGCGGAGGGGACATCCCCGGGGAGCTGTTTTTT. This chain links TRBV15 with TRBJ2-2; D may be TRBD1 or TRBD2 (6 bases each). Trimming left V 5 bases short and J 6 bases short, with 13 bases between. Germline CDR1 and CDR2: LNHNV and YYDKDF (reference sequence). CDR3 length: 14 residues. The whole variable domain, filled in from reference TRBV15 and TRBJ2-2, reads DAMVIQNPRYQVTQFGKPVTLSCSQTLNHNVMYWYQQKSSQAPKLLFHYYDKDFNNEADTPDNFQSRRPNTSFCFLDIRSPGLGDTAMYLCATSGGDIPGELFFGEGSRLTVL.

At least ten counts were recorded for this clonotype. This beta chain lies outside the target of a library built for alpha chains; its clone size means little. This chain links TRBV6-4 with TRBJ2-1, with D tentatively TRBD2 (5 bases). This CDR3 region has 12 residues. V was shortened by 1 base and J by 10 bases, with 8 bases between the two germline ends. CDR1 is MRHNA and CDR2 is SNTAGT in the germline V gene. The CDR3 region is CASSDWRGEQFF. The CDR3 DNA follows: TGTGCCAGCAGTGACTGGAGAGGGGAGCAGTTCTTC.

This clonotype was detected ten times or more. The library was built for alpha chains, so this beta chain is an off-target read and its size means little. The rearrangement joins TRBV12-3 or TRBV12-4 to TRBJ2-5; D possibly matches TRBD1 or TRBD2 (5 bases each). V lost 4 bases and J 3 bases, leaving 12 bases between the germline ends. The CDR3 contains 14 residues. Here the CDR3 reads CASSWDRGKETQYF. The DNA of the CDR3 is TGTGCCAGCAGTTGGGACCGGGGAAAAGAGACCCAGTACTTC.

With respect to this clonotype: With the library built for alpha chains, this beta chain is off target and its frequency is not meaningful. In nucleotides, the CDR3 is TGTGCCAGCACCTCTACGGGATCTACCTACGAGCAGTACTTC. Its protein product is CASTSTGSTYEQYF. The V gene is TRBV7-2, the J gene TRBJ2-7, with D possibly TRBD2 on 5 matching bases. V was clipped by 7 bases and J by 2 bases, with 15 bases between them. This CDR3 region has 14 residues. Germline values: CDR1 SGHTA, CDR2 FQGNSA. Using reference TRBV7-2 and TRBJ2-7 for the parts outside the CDR3, the full variable domain is GAGVSQSPSNKVTEKGKDVELRCDPISGHTALYWYRQSLGQGLEFLIYFQGNSAPDKSGLPSDRFSAERTGGSVSTLTIQRTQQEDSAVYLCASTSTGSTYEQYFGPGTRLTVT.

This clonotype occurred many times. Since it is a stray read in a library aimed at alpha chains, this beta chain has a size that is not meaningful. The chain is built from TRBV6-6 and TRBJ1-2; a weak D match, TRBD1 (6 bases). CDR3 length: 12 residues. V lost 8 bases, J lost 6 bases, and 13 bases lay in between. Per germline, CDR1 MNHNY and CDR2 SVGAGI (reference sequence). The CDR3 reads CASQGRRNGYTF. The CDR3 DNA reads TGTGCCAGCCAGGGGCGGAGGAATGGCTACACCTTC.

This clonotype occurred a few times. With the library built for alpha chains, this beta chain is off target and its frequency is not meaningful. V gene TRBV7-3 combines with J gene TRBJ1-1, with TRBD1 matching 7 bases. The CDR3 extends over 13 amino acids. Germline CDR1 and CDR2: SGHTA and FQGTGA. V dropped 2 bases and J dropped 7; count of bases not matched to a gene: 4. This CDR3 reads CASSLDRAFEAFF. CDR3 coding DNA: TGTGCCAGCAGCTTAGACAGGGCCTTTGAAGCTTTCTTT.

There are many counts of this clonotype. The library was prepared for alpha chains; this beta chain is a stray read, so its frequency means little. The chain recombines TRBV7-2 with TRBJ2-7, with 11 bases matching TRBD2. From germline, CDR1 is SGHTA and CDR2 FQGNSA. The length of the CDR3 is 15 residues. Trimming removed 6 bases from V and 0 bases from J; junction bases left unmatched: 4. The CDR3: CASRGTSGSSYEQYF. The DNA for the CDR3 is TGTGCCAGCAGAGGGACTAGCGGAAGCTCCTACGAGCAGTACTTC.

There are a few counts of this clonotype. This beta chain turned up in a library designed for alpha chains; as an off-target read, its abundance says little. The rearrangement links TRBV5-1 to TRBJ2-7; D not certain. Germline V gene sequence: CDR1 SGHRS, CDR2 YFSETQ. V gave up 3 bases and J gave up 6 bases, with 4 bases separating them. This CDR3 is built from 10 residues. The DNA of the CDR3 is TGCGCCAGCAGCTCTTCCGAGCAGTACTTC. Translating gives CASSSSEQYF.

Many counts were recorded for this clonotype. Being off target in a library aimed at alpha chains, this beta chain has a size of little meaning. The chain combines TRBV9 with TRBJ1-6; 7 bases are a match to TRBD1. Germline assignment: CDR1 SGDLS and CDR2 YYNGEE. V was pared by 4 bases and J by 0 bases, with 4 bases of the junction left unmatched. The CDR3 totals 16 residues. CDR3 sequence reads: CASSTGTVSYNSPLHF. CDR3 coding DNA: TGTGCCAGCAGCACCGGGACAGTCTCCTATAATTCACCCCTCCACTTT.

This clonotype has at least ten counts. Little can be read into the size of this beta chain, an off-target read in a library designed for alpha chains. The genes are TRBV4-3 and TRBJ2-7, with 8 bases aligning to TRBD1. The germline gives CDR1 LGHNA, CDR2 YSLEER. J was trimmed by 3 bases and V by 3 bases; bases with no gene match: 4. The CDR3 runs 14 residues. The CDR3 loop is CASSHRTGSYEQYF. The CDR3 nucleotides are TGCGCCAGCAGCCACCGGACAGGGAGCTACGAGCAGTACTTC.

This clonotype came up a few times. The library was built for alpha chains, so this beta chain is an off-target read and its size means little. The CDR3 nucleotides are TGTGCCAGCAGTCTTCAGACAGGCCCTCTAACCGGGGAGCTGTTTTTT. It is translated as CASSLQTGPLTGELFF. This chain links TRBV27 with TRBJ2-2; weak D call: TRBD1 (6 bases). Germline CDR1 and CDR2: MNHEY and SMNVEV (reference sequence). This CDR3 spans 16 amino acids. Trimming cost V 5 bases and J 5 bases, with 18 bases left between them.

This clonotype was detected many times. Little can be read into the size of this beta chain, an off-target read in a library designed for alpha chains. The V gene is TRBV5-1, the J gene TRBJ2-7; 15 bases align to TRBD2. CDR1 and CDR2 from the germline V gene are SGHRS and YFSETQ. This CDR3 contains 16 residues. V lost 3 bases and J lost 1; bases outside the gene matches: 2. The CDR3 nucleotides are TGCGCCAGCAGCTGGGGACTAGCGGGGGGTTCCTACGAGCAGTACTTC. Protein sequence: CASSWGLAGGSYEQYF.

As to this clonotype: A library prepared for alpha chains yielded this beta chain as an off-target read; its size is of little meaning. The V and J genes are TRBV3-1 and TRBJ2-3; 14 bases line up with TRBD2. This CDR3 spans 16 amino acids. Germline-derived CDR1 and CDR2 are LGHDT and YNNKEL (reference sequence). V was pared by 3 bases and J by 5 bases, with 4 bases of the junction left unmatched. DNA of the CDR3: TGTGCCAGCAGCCATCGACTAGCGGGGGGGAGAGATACGCAGTATTTT. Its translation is CASSHRLAGGRDTQYF.

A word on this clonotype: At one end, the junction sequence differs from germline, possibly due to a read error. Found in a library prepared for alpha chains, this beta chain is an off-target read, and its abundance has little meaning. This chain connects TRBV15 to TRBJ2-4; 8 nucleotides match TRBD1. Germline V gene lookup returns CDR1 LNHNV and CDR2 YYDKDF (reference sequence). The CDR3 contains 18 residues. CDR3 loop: CATSRASTGEPAKNIQYF. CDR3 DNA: TGTGCCACCAGCAGGGCTTCGACAGGGGAGCCAGCCAAAAACATTCAGTACTTT.

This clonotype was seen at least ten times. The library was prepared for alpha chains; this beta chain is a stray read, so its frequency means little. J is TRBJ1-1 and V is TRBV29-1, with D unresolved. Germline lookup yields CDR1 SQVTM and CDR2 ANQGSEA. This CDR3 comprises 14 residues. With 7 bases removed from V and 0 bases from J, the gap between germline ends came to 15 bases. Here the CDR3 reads CSGSLGSLNTEAFF. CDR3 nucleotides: TGCAGCGGTAGTCTTGGCAGTCTGAACACTGAAGCTTTCTTT.

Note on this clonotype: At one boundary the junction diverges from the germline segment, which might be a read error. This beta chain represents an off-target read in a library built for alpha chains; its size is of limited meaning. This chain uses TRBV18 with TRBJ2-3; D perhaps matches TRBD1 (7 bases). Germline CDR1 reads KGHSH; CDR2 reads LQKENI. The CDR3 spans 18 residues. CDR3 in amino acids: CASSKSPRQGGSTDTRYF. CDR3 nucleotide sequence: TGTGCCAGCTCCAAATCCCCGCGCCAGGGGGGTAGCACAGATACGCGGTATTTT.

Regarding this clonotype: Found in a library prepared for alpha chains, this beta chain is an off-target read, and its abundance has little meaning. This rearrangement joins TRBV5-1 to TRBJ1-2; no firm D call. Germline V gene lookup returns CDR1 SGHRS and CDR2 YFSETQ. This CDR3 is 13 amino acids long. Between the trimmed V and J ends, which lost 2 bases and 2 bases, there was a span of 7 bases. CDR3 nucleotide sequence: TGCGCCAGCAGCTTATCAGAGAACTATGGCTACACCTTC. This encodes CASSLSENYGYTF. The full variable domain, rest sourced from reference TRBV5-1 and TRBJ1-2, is KAGVTQTPRYLIKTRGQQVTLSCSPISGHRSVSWYQQTPGQGLQFLFEYFSETQRNKGNFPGRFSGRQFSNSRSEMNVSTLELGDSALYLCASSLSENYGYTFGSGTRLTVV.

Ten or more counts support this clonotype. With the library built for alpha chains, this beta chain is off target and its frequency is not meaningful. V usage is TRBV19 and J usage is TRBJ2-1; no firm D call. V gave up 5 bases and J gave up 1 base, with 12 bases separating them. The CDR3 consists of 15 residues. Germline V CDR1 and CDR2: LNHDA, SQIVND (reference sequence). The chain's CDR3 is CASSLRHQSYNEQFF. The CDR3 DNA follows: TGTGCCAGTAGTCTCCGACACCAGTCCTACAATGAGCAGTTCTTC. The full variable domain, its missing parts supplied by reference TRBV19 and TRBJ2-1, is DGGITQSPKYLFRKEGQNVTLSCEQNLNHDAMYWYRQDPGQGLRLIYYSQIVNDFQKGDIAEGYSVSREKKESFPLTVTSAQKNPTAFYLCASSLRHQSYNEQFFGPGTRLTVL.

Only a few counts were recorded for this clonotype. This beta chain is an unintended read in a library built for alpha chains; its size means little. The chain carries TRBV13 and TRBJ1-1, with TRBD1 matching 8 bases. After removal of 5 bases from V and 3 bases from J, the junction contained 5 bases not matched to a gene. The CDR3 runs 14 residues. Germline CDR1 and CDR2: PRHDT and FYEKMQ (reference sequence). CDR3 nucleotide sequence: TGTGCCAGCAGCAACCGACAGGGGTACACTGAAGCTTTCTTT. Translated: CASSNRQGYTEAFF.

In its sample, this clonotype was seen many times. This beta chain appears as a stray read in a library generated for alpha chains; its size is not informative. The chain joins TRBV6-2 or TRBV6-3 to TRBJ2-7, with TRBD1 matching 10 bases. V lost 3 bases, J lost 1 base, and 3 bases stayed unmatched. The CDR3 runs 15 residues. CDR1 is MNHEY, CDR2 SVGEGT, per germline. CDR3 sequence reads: CASSYPGQGSYEQYF. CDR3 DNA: TGTGCCAGCAGTTATCCGGGACAGGGGTCCTACGAGCAGTACTTC.

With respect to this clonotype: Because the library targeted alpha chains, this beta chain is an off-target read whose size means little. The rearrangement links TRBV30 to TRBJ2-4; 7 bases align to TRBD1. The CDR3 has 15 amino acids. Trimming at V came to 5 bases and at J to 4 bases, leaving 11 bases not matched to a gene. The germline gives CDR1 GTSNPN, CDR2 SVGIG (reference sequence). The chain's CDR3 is CAWENPGTVKNIQYF. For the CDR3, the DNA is TGTGCCTGGGAGAACCCGGGGACAGTTAAAAACATTCAGTACTTC. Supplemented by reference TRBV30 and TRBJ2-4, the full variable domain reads SQTIHQWPATLVQPVGSPLSLECTVEGTSNPNLYWYRQAAGRGLQLLFYSVGIGQISSEVPQNLSASRPQDRQFILSSKKLLLSDSGFYLCAWENPGTVKNIQYFGAGTRLSVL.